This T cell receptor (beta chain) was sequenced in a study of neurological immune-mediated disorders. Across the whole study: Multiple sclerosis patients numbering approximately 34 comprised roughly 30 relapsing-remitting and 3 secondary progressive patients.

Whole-study findings and limits: The absence of any CDR3 amino acid sequence shared by expanded clones across subjects suggests that repertoires were private in all groups. The repertoires of 18 of 34 multiple sclerosis patients fell into one related-CDR3 cluster (a possible signature) under phylogenetic grouping.

The authors produced cDNA by 5'RACE using 10-nucleotide random UMIs. TCRdb called the 5' RACE reads again in MiXCR, with one record for every CDR3 protein. In the table there are 90,000 to 150,000 distinct CDR3 sequences, roughly 3.2% of which are singletons. The CDR3 loop spans 14 amino acids. The ends lost 5 bases at V and 3 bases at J; junction bases unmatched: 1. Looked up from germline, CDR1 is SGHRS and CDR2 is YFSETQ. Ten or more counts support this clonotype. Its matching antigen is unknown. The clonotype comes from a woman in her 30s with multiple sclerosis. Sequencing was performed on PBMCs. This chain connects TRBV5-1 to TRBJ2-2; 10 bases are a match to TRBD1. CDR3 bases: TGCGCCAGCAGTGGGACAGGGGACACCGGGGAGCTGTTTTTT. It encodes CASSGTGDTGELFF. Full variable domain (remainder filled in from reference TRBV5-1 and TRBJ2-2): KAGVTQTPRYLIKTRGQQVTLSCSPISGHRSVSWYQQTPGQGLQFLFEYFSETQRNKGNFPGRFSGRQFSNSRSEMNVSTLELGDSALYLCASSGTGDTGELFFGEGSRLTVL.